The 32 T cell receptor beta chains reported below all come from one sample, sequenced in a study of T cell changes during pregnancy in multiple sclerosis. Sequencing used immunoSEQ multiplex PCR; TCRdb keeps in-frame clones, though not all of them. The sample contains about 110,000 clones, 91% of which appear only once. Sequenced material: peripheral blood, taken after pregnancy. Receptor source: a female donor with multiple sclerosis, enrolled in a pregnancy study.

This clone appeared a single time. The chain carries TRBV12-5 and TRBJ2-5; TRBD2 agrees at 7 bases. CDR3 size: 13 residues. Trimming took 6 bases from V and 4 from J; bases not matched to a gene: 5. The V gene's germline CDR1 is LGHNT and CDR2 FRNRAP. The CDR3 is CASGLQRGETQYF. CDR3 coding DNA: TGTGCTAGTGGCTTGCAGCGGGGAGAGACCCAGTACTTC.

This clone was observed once. The chain uses TRBV10-3 and TRBJ2-7, with a weak D call TRBD1 (6 bases). The CDR3 spans 13 residues. Trimming removed 11 bases at V and 7 bases at J, with 21 bases between. The germline V gene encodes CDR1 ENHRY and CDR2 SYGVKD. The CDR3 DNA reads TGTGCCCTCTCCGGGACATACGGCAAGGAGCAGTACTTC. Protein sequence: CALSGTYGKEQYF.

This clone was seen only once. The chain's CDR3 is CASSPAGGTNYGYTF. CDR3 in DNA: TGTGCCAGCTCACCCGCAGGGGGCACGAACTATGGCTACACCTTC. The rearrangement uses TRBV18 and TRBJ1-2; TRBD1 agrees at 8 bases. Germline CDR1 reads KGHSH; CDR2 reads LQKENI. J gave up 2 bases and V 3 bases, and 5 bases lay outside the gene matches. The CDR3 is 15 residues long.

This chain joins TRBV6-5 and TRBJ2-7; D is perhaps TRBD1 (5 bases). The V end lost 6 bases, the J end lost 7 bases, and 16 bases lay between the germline ends. This CDR3 is 13 amino acids long. The V gene's germline CDR1 is MNHEY and CDR2 SVGAGI. The CDR3 sequence: CASRHEGAREQYF. For the CDR3, the DNA is TGTGCCAGCAGACACGAAGGGGCTCGGGAGCAGTACTTC.

The J gene is TRBJ1-2, the V gene TRBV6-1; possible D gene TRBD1, 5 bases. The length of the CDR3 is 13 residues. The V and J ends lost 6 bases and 5 bases respectively, with 13 bases between them. The germline V gene has CDR1 MNHNS and CDR2 SASEGT. DNA for the CDR3: TGTGCCAGCAGCCCGTTAGGGGATTATGGCTACACCTTC. Translation gives CASSPLGDYGYTF.

The chain is built from TRBV7-9 and TRBJ1-1, with TRBD1 as a possible D gene (6 bases). In germline, CDR1 is SEHNR, CDR2 FQNEAQ (reference sequence). The CDR3 is made up of 13 amino acids. The V end was cut by 1 base, the J end by 4 bases, with 7 bases between. The CDR3 loop is CASSLGGLTEAFF. DNA of the CDR3: TGTGCCAGCAGCTTAGGGGGGCTCACTGAAGCTTTCTTT.

The gene calls are TRBV13 and TRBJ2-1, with TRBD1 identical over 7 bases. Losses at the gene ends were 4 bases for V and 0 bases for J; bases not matched to a gene: 12. Germline V gene data show CDR1 as PRHDT and CDR2 as FYEKMQ (reference sequence). The CDR3 loop spans 18 amino acids. In nucleotides, the CDR3 is TGTGCCAGCAGCTCTTTTAGGCAGGGGGTGAGCTCCTACAATGAGCAGTTCTTC. It yields the protein CASSSFRQGVSSYNEQFF.

This chain links TRBV6-1 with TRBJ2-5, with a tentative D call TRBD2 (7 bases). The CDR3 is 15 residues long. V was clipped by 4 bases and J by 7 bases, with 19 bases between them. In germline, CDR1 is MNHNS, CDR2 SASEGT. CDR3: CASSGGGLHKVTQYF. The CDR3 region has the DNA TGTGCCAGCAGTGGGGGGGGGCTCCACAAGGTGACCCAGTACTTC.

J is TRBJ1-1 and V is TRBV9; D ambiguous. V was clipped by 4 bases and J by 3 bases, with 10 bases between them. The CDR3 runs to 13 residues. CDR1 is SGDLS and CDR2 is YYNGEE in the germline V gene. The CDR3, as DNA: TGTGCCAGCAGCCAGATGAGGGACACTGAAGCTTTCTTT. Amino acid sequence: CASSQMRDTEAFF.

The J gene is TRBJ2-1, the V gene TRBV15, with D possibly matching TRBD1 (6 bases). Trimming removed 9 bases at V and 8 bases at J, with 14 bases between. The CDR3 runs to 12 residues. Germline V gene data show CDR1 as LNHNV and CDR2 as YYDKDF (reference sequence). The CDR3: CATDDRSHEQFF. Here the CDR3 DNA reads TGTGCCACGGACGACAGGTCACATGAGCAGTTCTTC.

The chain is built from TRBV11-1 and TRBJ2-3, with a possible D match to TRBD1 (5 bases). This CDR3 is built from 14 residues. In germline, CDR1 is SGHAT, CDR2 FQDESV (reference sequence). The ends were cut back, 2 bases at V and 5 bases at J, with 11 bases in the middle. CDR3 region: CASSLTQGVDTQYF. The CDR3 bases are TGTGCCAGCAGCTTAACCCAGGGTGTAGATACGCAGTATTTT. The complete variable domain, with remaining parts taken from reference TRBV11-1 and TRBJ2-3, reads EAEVAQSPRYKITEKSQAVAFWCDPISGHATLYWYRQILGQGPELLVQFQDESVVDDSQLPKDRFSAERLKGVDSTLKIQPAELGDSAMYLCASSLTQGVDTQYFGPGTRLTVL.

J is TRBJ1-1 and V is TRBV19, with D possibly TRBD1 on 6 matching bases. The germline gives CDR1 LNHDA, CDR2 SQIVND (reference sequence). The CDR3 consists of 14 residues. Trimming left V 6 bases short and J 4 bases short, with 15 bases between. The CDR3 region is CASRTRDTTTEAFF. DNA for the CDR3: TGTGCCAGTAGGACCCGGGACACTACCACTGAAGCTTTCTTT.

In nucleotides, the CDR3 is TGTGCCAGCAGTCCTCCGGGACAGGGCAACTATGGCTACACCTTC. Translated, it gives CASSPPGQGNYGYTF. The chain recombines TRBV28 with TRBJ1-2, with 9 bases that match TRBD1. The CDR3 has 15 residues. Germline V gene data show CDR1 as MDHEN and CDR2 as SYDVKM. J was trimmed by 2 bases and V by 5 bases; bases with no gene match: 6.

The chain links TRBV6-5 to TRBJ1-1, with D unclear. Germline V CDR1 and CDR2: MNHEY, SVGAGI. The CDR3 is 13 residues long. Trimming stripped 7 bases from V and 5 bases from J, with 14 bases between. The CDR3 coding sequence is TGTGCCAGCATTAAACTTACCTCTACTGAAGCTTTCTTT. Protein: CASIKLTSTEAFF.

This chain connects TRBV5-1 to TRBJ2-2, with D perhaps matching TRBD1 (6 bases). The V end lost 5 bases, the J end lost 5 bases, and 16 bases lay between the germline ends. CDR3 size: 15 residues. Looked up from germline, CDR1 is SGHRS and CDR2 is YFSETQ. The CDR3 sequence: CASSSRGSRTGELFF. The DNA of the CDR3 is TGCGCCAGCAGTTCCAGGGGCTCTCGTACCGGGGAGCTGTTTTTT.

The rearrangement links TRBV20-1 to TRBJ2-1; D is unresolved. Germline lookup yields CDR1 DFQATT and CDR2 SNEGSKA (reference sequence). V was clipped by 3 bases and J by 7 bases, with 7 bases between them. There are 11 residues in the CDR3. The DNA for the CDR3 is TGCAGTGCTAGTAAGACTAATGAGCAGTTCTTC. It specifies CSASKTNEQFF.

The chain recombines TRBV11-2 with TRBJ2-3; 10 bases are shared with TRBD2. Trimming at V came to 2 bases and at J to 1 base, leaving 0 bases not matched to a gene. The CDR3 is 15 residues long. CDR1 is SGHAT, CDR2 FQNNGV, per germline. The CDR3 region is CASSLLAGGTDTQYF. CDR3 coding DNA: TGTGCCAGCAGCTTACTAGCGGGGGGCACAGATACGCAGTATTTT.

The chain links TRBV18 to TRBJ2-1; possible D gene TRBD1, 5 bases. The V end was cut by 6 bases, the J end by 0 bases, with 9 bases between. The CDR3 has 14 amino acids. CDR1 and CDR2 from the germline V gene are KGHSH and LQKENI. The CDR3 here is CASSQGSSYNEQFF. The CDR3 DNA reads TGTGCCAGCTCTCAGGGAAGCTCCTACAATGAGCAGTTCTTC.

V gene TRBV6-1 combines with J gene TRBJ1-2, with D tentatively TRBD1 (5 bases). The CDR3 is 11 residues long. CDR1 and CDR2 from the germline V gene are MNHNS and SASEGT. This CDR3 is CISRGPNGYTF. The CDR3 region has the DNA TGTATTTCAAGGGGTCCAAATGGCTACACCTTC.

This clone has only one observation. The chain employs TRBV7-8 and TRBJ2-1; 10 nucleotides agree with TRBD1. The CDR3 sequence is 17 residues long. Germline assignment: CDR1 SGHVS and CDR2 FQNEAQ. The junction had 5 bases not matched to a gene; V was cut back by 1 base and J by 2 bases. The CDR3 DNA sequence: TGTGCCAGCAGCTTAGTAGGGGACAGGGGCCCCTACAATGAGCAGTTCTTC. Its translation is CASSLVGDRGPYNEQFF.

This chain connects TRBV5-1 to TRBJ2-5, with 10 bases matching TRBD2. The germline CDR1 and CDR2 sequences are SGHRS and YFSETQ. The V segment lost 2 bases and the J segment 4 bases; nucleotides outside the gene matches: 5. The CDR3 sequence is 15 residues long. CDR3 in amino acids: CASSLSSGGAETQYF. The CDR3, as DNA: TGCGCCAGCAGCTTATCTAGCGGGGGTGCAGAGACCCAGTACTTC.

This rearrangement joins TRBV9 to TRBJ2-1, with D unclear. The CDR3 runs to 13 residues. Germline loops: CDR1 SGDLS, CDR2 YYNGEE. With 5 bases removed from V and 9 bases from J, the gap between germline ends came to 15 bases. The CDR3 loop is CASRHPQTSEQFF. CDR3 nucleotides: TGTGCCAGCAGGCACCCTCAAACAAGTGAGCAGTTCTTC.

The CDR3 sequence is CASSLGSGSTGELFF. Written as DNA, the CDR3 is TGTGCCAGCAGCTTAGGGTCAGGCTCCACCGGGGAGCTGTTTTTT. This chain joins TRBV11-2 and TRBJ2-2; D ambiguous. Trimming stripped 1 base from V and 4 bases from J, with 10 bases between. Germline V gene data show CDR1 as SGHAT and CDR2 as FQNNGV. CDR3 length: 15 amino acids.

This rearrangement joins TRBV5-1 to TRBJ2-3; D perhaps matches TRBD2 (5 bases). The germline V and J ends were trimmed by 0 bases and 0 bases, with 11 bases remaining between them. Looked up from germline, CDR1 is SGHRS and CDR2 is YFSETQ. The CDR3 spans 16 residues. The CDR3 protein is CASSLGAGPSTDTQYF. DNA of the CDR3: TGCGCCAGCAGCTTGGGGGCGGGTCCTAGCACAGATACGCAGTATTTT. The full variable domain, its missing parts supplied by reference TRBV5-1 and TRBJ2-3, is KAGVTQTPRYLIKTRGQQVTLSCSPISGHRSVSWYQQTPGQGLQFLFEYFSETQRNKGNFPGRFSGRQFSNSRSEMNVSTLELGDSALYLCASSLGAGPSTDTQYFGPGTRLTVL.

V is TRBV7-2 and J is TRBJ2-5, with D maybe TRBD1 (6 bases). Trimming took off 2 bases at V and 3 bases at J, with 7 bases between the two ends. The germline gives CDR1 SGHTA, CDR2 FQGNSA. CDR3 length equals 13 residues. This CDR3 reads CASSLRTEETQYF. CDR3 DNA sequence: TGTGCCAGCAGCTTAAGGACAGAAGAGACCCAGTACTTC.

This rearrangement joins TRBV2 to TRBJ1-5; D perhaps matches TRBD1 (6 bases). The CDR3 length is 13 residues. Trimming removed 8 bases at V and 4 bases at J, with 12 bases between. Germline assignment: CDR1 SNHLY and CDR2 FYNNEI. The CDR3 spells CASQGGYNQPQHF. The CDR3 DNA reads as TGTGCCAGCCAAGGGGGATATAATCAGCCCCAGCATTTT.

The chain carries TRBV6-6 and TRBJ2-1, with D perhaps matching TRBD2 (6 bases). Trimming took off 6 bases at V and 5 bases at J, with 17 bases between the two ends. The CDR3 has 15 residues. Per the germline V gene, CDR1 is MNHNY and CDR2 is SVGAGI (reference sequence). CDR3 DNA: TGTGCCAGCAGCCCTCGCTTGCGGGGAAACAATGAGCAGTTCTTC. It codes for CASSPRLRGNNEQFF.

CDR3 in DNA: TGTGCCACCAGCATTCCCCTGGGGGGAACGGACACTGAAGCTTTCTTT. It is translated as CATSIPLGGTDTEAFF. The V gene is TRBV15, the J gene TRBJ1-1, with D tentatively TRBD1 (5 bases). CDR1 LNHNV and CDR2 YYDKDF come from the germline V gene (reference sequence). The CDR3 loop spans 16 amino acids. V shed 4 bases and J shed 3 bases, with 18 bases lying between them.

DNA of the CDR3: TGTGCCAGCAGCGTAAGTCCCCTAAAAACAGATACGCAGTATTTT. It is translated as CASSVSPLKTDTQYF. The chain is built from TRBV9 and TRBJ2-3, with D unresolved. The CDR3 spans 15 residues. V was shortened by 1 base and J by 3 bases, with 12 bases between the two germline ends. The germline V gene has CDR1 SGDLS and CDR2 YYNGEE.

This chain joins TRBV6-6 and TRBJ1-4; 7 bases map to TRBD1. Germline-derived CDR1 and CDR2 are MNHNY and SVGAGI (reference sequence). This CDR3 is built from 14 residues. Losses at the gene ends were 5 bases for V and 0 bases for J; bases not matched to a gene: 0. The CDR3 bases are TGTGCCAGCAGTCAGGGGGCAACTAATGAAAAACTGTTTTTT. Protein product: CASSQGATNEKLFF.

The chain carries TRBV9 and TRBJ1-6, with 7 bases fitting TRBD1. CDR1 is SGDLS and CDR2 is YYNGEE in the germline V gene. This CDR3 is built from 14 residues. The trim removed 6 bases at V and 6 bases at J, leaving 6 bases unmatched. This chain's CDR3 is CASTPDRTNSPLHF. Here the CDR3 DNA reads TGTGCCAGCACCCCGGACAGGACTAATTCACCCCTCCACTTT.

The chain has TRBV15 and TRBJ2-2; weak D call: TRBD2 (6 bases). Germline V gives CDR1 LNHNV, CDR2 YYDKDF (reference sequence). The CDR3 is 13 amino acids. V lost 9 bases and J lost 4, with 12 bases in between. CDR3 DNA: TGTGCCACTCAAGGAGGGATCACCGGGGAGCTGTTTTTT. Translation: CATQGGITGELFF.